Listed below are T cell receptor beta chains from one sample, sequenced in a study of beta chain features in type 1 diabetes. Method: immunoSEQ multiplex PCR; TCRdb's copy keeps in-frame clones and lacks some. Here the sample spans about 700,000 clones, roughly 12% being singletons. The sample comprised naive CD4+ T cells from blood. Receptors were obtained from a man younger than 35 with type 1 diabetes. CDR3s include the opening cysteine and the closing phenylalanine or tryptophan. The D gene is left open where the match is weak. The listing skips clone size in some rows; elsewhere it reads once, few, many or a size class.

.,few,TRBJ1-4,TRBV10-3,TGTGCCATCAGTGAGTCGCATGGAACTAATGAAAAACTGTTTTTT,CAISESHGTNEKLFF
.,.,TRBJ1-1,TRBV10-3,TGTGCCATCAGTGATCTTACAGGGATGAACACTGAAGCTTTCTTT,CAISDLTGMNTEAFF
.,few,TRBJ1-3,TRBV29-1,TGCAGCGTTGCAGGGACTGGAAACACCATATATTTT,CSVAGTGNTIYF
.,.,TRBJ1-5,TRBV4-1,TGCGCCAGCAGCGAAGGAATGGGAAGCAATCAGCCCCAGCATTTT,CASSEGMGSNQPQHF
.,.,TRBJ1-2,TRBV7-8,TGTGCCAGCAGCTCCTTGACGGGGGAATATGGCTACACCTTC,CASSSLTGEYGYTF
.,few,TRBJ1-2,TRBV2,TGTGCCAGCAGTGTAACAGCTGTGGCCGGCTACACCTTC,CASSVTAVAGYTF
.,few,TRBJ1-3,TRBV13,TGTGCCAGCACCCAGGTCACCGGCGCTGGAAACACCATATATTTT,CASTQVTGAGNTIYF
.,few,TRBJ1-3,TRBV7-9,TGTGCCAGCAGCGCCCGAGGGGTTTGGGGAAACACCATATATTTT,CASSARGVWGNTIYF
.,.,TRBJ2-1,TRBV30,TGTGCCTGGGGGAGTTCTTCTGTGGGCGAGCAGTTCTTC,CAWGSSSVGEQFF
.,few,TRBJ2-5,TRBV29-1,TGCAGCGTTGACCCCCTTGAGGGGAGAGAGACCCAGTACTTC,CSVDPLEGRETQYF
.,few,TRBJ2-1,TRBV30,TGTGCCTGGAGTGTGACTCTTGACAGTGAGCAGTTCTTC,CAWSVTLDSEQFF
.,.,TRBJ1-4,TRBV25-1,TGTGCCAGCAGTGGCTCGGGAGATGAAAAACTGTTTTTT,CASSGSGDEKLFF
TRBD1,few,TRBJ2-5,TRBV7-9,TGTGCCAGCAGCGCCCGACAGGGGGCGGAAGAGACCCAGTACTTC,CASSARQGAEETQYF
.,few,TRBJ1-4,TRBV5-4,TGTGCCAGCAGCCCAGACGGGACGGTCGAAAAACTGTTTTTT,CASSPDGTVEKLFF
.,.,TRBJ1-6,TRBV5-1,TGCGCCAGCAGCTTGGGAAGTATTAATTCACCCCTCCACTTT,CASSLGSINSPLHF
TRBD1,.,TRBJ2-1,TRBV30,TGTGCCTGGAGCGGGACAGGGGTTGAGCAGTTCTTC,CAWSGTGVEQFF
.,few,TRBJ1-1,TRBV7-8,TGTGCCAGCAGCAGATACAGGGAATCCACTGAAGCTTTCTTT,CASSRYRESTEAFF
.,few,TRBJ2-5,TRBV29-1,TGCAGCGTTGAAGTTAGTAGGGAGACCCAGTACTTC,CSVEVSRETQYF
.,few,TRBJ2-5,TRBV19,TGTGCCAGTAGTCCAGGGTTTGGAGAGACCCAGTACTTC,CASSPGFGETQYF
.,.,TRBJ2-7,TRBV7-6,TGTGCCAGCAGCTTAGCGCGTCGACAGGACGCCTACGAGCAGTACTTC,CASSLARRQDAYEQYF
.,.,TRBJ1-2,TRBV6-6,TGTGCCAGCAGTCCCCCCGGGGGGAAGGGCTATGGCTACACCTTC,CASSPPGGKGYGYTF
.,.,TRBJ1-1,TRBV30,TGTGCCTGGGAGACAGCCGGGGACACTGAAGCTTTCTTT,CAWETAGDTEAFF
TRBD2,few,TRBJ2-6,TRBV7-9,TGTGCCAGCAGCCCCCTGAGGGAGGGAACTGGGGCCAACGTCCTGACTTTC,CASSPLREGTGANVLTF
TRBD1,few,TRBJ1-1,TRBV10-1,TGCGCCAGCAGTGGGGACAGGGAAGCTTTCTTT,CASSGDREAFF
.,.,TRBJ1-2,TRBV7-9,TGTGCCAGCAGCTTATCCGGGGGCTACACCTTC,CASSLSGGYTF
.,few,TRBJ2-3,TRBV6-1,TGTGCCAGCACCCACGGGGATACTAGCACAGATACGCAGTATTTT,CASTHGDTSTDTQYF
TRBD1,.,TRBJ1-4,TRBV30,TGTGCCTGGCAGGGGACAGGGGGCCTTTTTTCGGGAAAACTGTTTTTT,CAWQGTGGLFSGKLFF
.,few,TRBJ2-1,TRBV7-6,TGTGCCAGCAGCCCGAGGACTGATAGTGAGCAGTTCTTC,CASSPRTDSEQFF
.,many,TRBJ1-3,TRBV30,TGTGCCTGGAGTCAGGGCTCTGGAAACACCATATATTTT,CAWSQGSGNTIYF
.,few,TRBJ1-6,TRBV7-9,TGTGCCAGCAGGGAAGGCAGTAATAATTCACCCCTCCACTTT,CASREGSNNSPLHF
.,.,TRBJ1-5,TRBV19,TGTGCCAGTAGTATATGGGGTCAGCCCCAGCATTTT,CASSIWGQPQHF
.,.,TRBJ1-1,TRBV29-1,TGCAGCGTTGAACCAACGAACACTGAAGCTTTCTTT,CSVEPTNTEAFF
.,.,TRBJ2-3,TRBV5-1,TGCGCCAGCAGGGCTGATGAGATAGATACGCAGTATTTT,CASRADEIDTQYF
.,few,TRBJ2-5,TRBV30,TGTGCCTGGAGTAGGAACAGGGCCGAGACCCAGTACTTC,CAWSRNRAETQYF
.,few,TRBJ1-5,TRBV6-5,TGTGCCAGTAGGGGGGCAGGAAATCAGCCCCAGCATTTT,CASRGAGNQPQHF
.,few,TRBJ2-7,TRBV15,TGTGCCACCAGCAGTGGGCCCGGGGAGGCAAAGCAGTACTTC,CATSSGPGEAKQYF
.,.,TRBJ2-7,TRBV14,TGTGCCAGCAGCCAAGATAGGCCGGCCGAGCAGTACTTC,CASSQDRPAEQYF